This TCR beta chain was retrieved from a study of Graves' ophthalmopathy and Graves' hyperthyroidism (dated by TCRdb to 2016 to 2018). With regard to the full study: Hyperthyroidism was defined as stable when no progression to ophthalmopathy occurred within 18 months of follow-up. To tell Graves' ophthalmopathy apart from Graves' hyperthyroidism, and to predict which patients would progress to ophthalmopathy, the study relied on TCR beta repertoire signatures. In total, 135 blood samples were TCR-sequenced: approximately 42 ophthalmopathy, over 70 hyperthyroidism and roughly 17 hyperthyroidism-to-ophthalmopathy patients. To explore V-J signatures distinguishing ophthalmopathy from hyperthyroidism, a discovery set of 100 patients (about 43 ophthalmopathy, roughly 56 stable hyperthyroidism) was enrolled. The independent validation cohort included about 19 hyperthyroidism patients plus 17 patients who later progressed from hyperthyroidism to ophthalmopathy. T-cell repertoires of thyroid tissue and blood were compared in about six hyperthyroidism patients. Following sample collection, hyperthyroidism patients were given methimazole at a starting dose of 30 mg daily, and ophthalmopathy patients were given high-dose intravenous methylprednisolone.

Study-wide conclusions, independent of this receptor: Among expanded thyroid clonotypes with frequency above 0.001, most also showed up in blood, which suggests that blood repertoires may reflect the thyroid immune response. In validation, the model predicted ophthalmopathy progression with 70.59% sensitivity and roughly 72% specificity; some twelve predicted patients were CT-confirmed with GO in a median of 6.5 months. In cross-validation, the 13-signature model distinguished ophthalmopathy from stable hyperthyroidism with just over 85% sensitivity and about 81% specificity, while in the test set the corresponding values were 80% and 75%. No statistical method was used to predetermine the sample size, and group allocation was not hidden from the investigators.

As regards this clonotype: No antigen is known for it. This may come from a read error, since a much larger clone is one base off.

The CDR3 covers 16 residues, taking in both the cysteine and the phenylalanine. Only CDR3 DNA remains: 48 bases, in frame from the first base. Sequences SGHNT (CDR1) and YYREEE (CDR2) are obtained from the germline V gene (reference sequence). For repertoire sequencing, the TCR beta CDR3 regions were amplified from RNA transcripts. The first round of RT-PCR was done with HTBI primers and the Qiagen OneStep RT-PCR kit, and was followed by a second round of multiplex PCR, then size selection and purification. Libraries were sequenced paired-end with 100 bp reads on an Illumina HiSeq2000. Per the original workflow: SOAPnuke was used for read processing, and reads with adapters, uncalled bases, a mean Phred below 15, or no exact constant-primer or identifier match were discarded. COPE v1.2.5 was used to merge high-quality paired reads. Clonotypes were defined as unique nucleotide sequences and were aligned to IMGT TRB V, D and J references using MiTCR v1.1. Only V-J combinations with frequency above 0.0001 were analysed, covering about 99% of repertoires. A TCR clonal expansion and chaos score per V-J combination was defined as the ratio of F50 clonal expansion to chaos observed in the TCRdist matrix. Welch's t-statistics and random forest were used to reduce features to 13 V-J combinations, which were fed into a naive Bayes classifier. The Morisita-Horn index was used to measure how similar the thyroid and blood repertoires were. The public reads were reprocessed in TCRdb via fastp at Q25 and MiXCR, keeping in-frame beta chains. One record per CDR3 amino acid sequence lists the most common genes and DNA. The V and J calls shown here were made by TCRdb, not taken from the authors' results. The sample records over a million distinct CDR3 sequences, about 35% of which are singletons. Roughly 10% of the sample belongs to the ten largest clones.

The hyperthyroidism patients were 18 to 65 years old and newly diagnosed, with a disease duration of less than 2 months. Patients were excluded if they had other autoimmune diseases, uncontrolled infections, pregnancy or lactation. Clinical symptoms, serum thyroxine, TRAb, thyroid ultrasound and orbital computed tomography were used for diagnosis. Total RNA was extracted with Trizol reagent and quality-checked on an Agilent 2100 Bioanalyzer. The chain is made from TRBV5-4 and TRBJ1-1, and TRBD1 may be the D gene, going by 5 matching bases. The sequence was obtained from an adult man with Graves' hyperthyroidism. What was sequenced was peripheral blood or thyroid tissue (not recorded which). The CDR3 in this case is CASSLGERGLNTETFF. At the DNA level, the sequence is TGTGCCAGCAGCTTAGGGGAGCGAGGGCTGAACACTGAAACTTTCTTT.